The 24 T cell receptor beta chains in this list originate from one sample, sequenced in a study of T cell repertoires in cytomegalovirus infection. In TCRdb, the reads were re-called with MiXCR into one record per CDR3 protein. The data contain hundreds of thousands of distinct CDR3 sequences, approximately 10% of them singletons. Sequenced sample: PBMCs. The origin of the receptors is a human donor in good health (CMV status not recorded). Some clones in this sample may be carry-over from other donors' samples.

This clonotype showed up many times. The V call is TRBV7-9, the J call TRBJ2-3; perhaps TRBD2 as D (7 bases). The CDR3 covers 15 residues. Germline V gene lookup returns CDR1 SEHNR and CDR2 FQNEAQ (reference sequence). Trimming removed 5 bases from V and 5 bases from J, with 17 bases in between. CDR3 nucleotides: TGTGCCAGCAGCGGCGTGGGGAGGGGGTTAGATACGCAGTATTTT. It encodes CASSGVGRGLDTQYF. Filled out from reference TRBV7-9 and TRBJ2-3, the complete variable domain reads DTGVSQNPRHKITKRGQNVTFRCDPISEHNRLYWYRQTLGQGPEFLTYFQNEAQLEKSRLLSDRFSAERPKGSFSTLEIQRTEQGDSAMYLCASSGVGRGLDTQYFGPGTRLTVL.

This clonotype has a count of ten or more. The chain combines TRBV29-1 with TRBJ2-1, with 11 nucleotides matching TRBD2. The V gene's germline CDR1 is SQVTM and CDR2 ANQGSEA. This CDR3 has 14 amino acids. Losses at the gene ends were 6 bases for V and 8 bases for J; bases not matched to a gene: 9. The CDR3 nucleotides are TGCAGCGTGAGAGGTCGACTAGCGGGGTATGAGCAGTTCTTC. Protein product: CSVRGRLAGYEQFF.

This clonotype was found a few times. The gene calls are TRBV7-9 and TRBJ1-3; no firm D call. CDR1 and CDR2 (germline): SEHNR, FQNEAQ (reference sequence). The CDR3 contains 14 residues. V was trimmed by 4 bases and J by 2 bases, leaving 9 bases between them. The CDR3 region is CASSSREAGNTIYF. Here the CDR3 DNA reads TGTGCCAGCAGCTCCCGGGAGGCTGGAAACACCATATATTTT. The full variable domain, in which reference TRBV7-9 and TRBJ1-3 provide the parts outside the CDR3, is DTGVSQNPRHKITKRGQNVTFRCDPISEHNRLYWYRQTLGQGPEFLTYFQNEAQLEKSRLLSDRFSAERPKGSFSTLEIQRTEQGDSAMYLCASSSREAGNTIYFGEGSWLTVV.

This clonotype was recorded at least ten times. The gene calls are TRBV30 and TRBJ2-3, with 9 positions matching TRBD2. Per the germline V gene, CDR1 is GTSNPN and CDR2 is SVGIG (reference sequence). V lost 5 bases to trimming and J lost 5 bases; unmatched junction nucleotides: 8. CDR3 length: 14 residues. CDR3 amino acids: CAWQIAGVGDTQYF. The CDR3 DNA is TGTGCCTGGCAAATAGCGGGAGTGGGAGATACGCAGTATTTT. The variable domain in full, completed from reference TRBV30 and TRBJ2-3, reads SQTIHQWPATLVQPVGSPLSLECTVEGTSNPNLYWYRQAAGRGLQLLFYSVGIGQISSEVPQNLSASRPQDRQFILSSKKLLLSDSGFYLCAWQIAGVGDTQYFGPGTRLTVL.

This clonotype came up many times. V is TRBV6-1 and J is TRBJ1-5, with D maybe TRBD1 (5 bases). Germline V gene lookup returns CDR1 MNHNS and CDR2 SASEGT. The CDR3 loop spans 16 amino acids. Trimming removed 3 bases at V and 7 bases at J, with 19 bases between. The CDR3 protein is CASSDGATAGHQPQHF. CDR3 DNA: TGTGCCAGCAGTGATGGGGCAACGGCGGGTCACCAGCCCCAGCATTTT.

The table lists this clonotype with many counts. Here the CDR3 DNA reads TGTGCCAGCAGCGCTCGGGGAGGTGACACCGGGGAGCTGTTTTTT. This gives the protein CASSARGGDTGELFF. The chain has TRBV7-9 and TRBJ2-2; D possibly corresponds to TRBD2 (6 bases). From germline, CDR1 is SEHNR and CDR2 FQNEAQ (reference sequence). Deletions cut 5 bases from V and 3 bases from J, with 13 bases between. The CDR3 runs to 15 residues.

This clonotype appeared many times. The V and J genes are TRBV6-5 and TRBJ2-5; D gene uncertain. This CDR3 contains 14 residues. Trimming pared 3 bases from V and 2 bases from J, leaving 10 bases between. Germline V gene data show CDR1 as MNHEY and CDR2 as SVGAGI. CDR3 sequence: CASSYSEIQETQYF. CDR3 sequence (DNA): TGTGCCAGCAGTTATTCGGAGATACAAGAGACCCAGTACTTC.

This clonotype was recorded at least ten times. The chain recombines TRBV6-1 with TRBJ1-3, with no clear D. Between the trimmed V and J ends, which lost 4 bases and 0 bases, there was a span of 13 bases. Germline-derived CDR1 and CDR2 are MNHNS and SASEGT. The CDR3 loop spans 16 amino acids. CDR3 loop: CASSASLVTSGNTIYF. The CDR3, as DNA: TGTGCCAGCAGTGCTTCGCTTGTTACCTCTGGAAACACCATATATTTT.

This clonotype was counted at least ten times. J is TRBJ2-7 and V is TRBV10-3; 7 bases fit TRBD1. With 7 bases clipped from V and 3 bases from J, the junction kept 6 bases outside the gene matches. Per germline, CDR1 ENHRY and CDR2 SYGVKD. The CDR3 is made up of 13 amino acids. CDR3 DNA sequence: TGTGCCATCAAGCTTCGACAGGGCTACGAGCAGTACTTC. The encoded protein is CAIKLRQGYEQYF.

There are a few counts of this clonotype. Just one base apart from a much larger clone, this may be a read error. V and J are TRBV6-5 and TRBJ2-3; D gene ambiguous. Trimming removed 6 bases from V and 5 bases from J, with 6 bases in between. The CDR3 totals 11 residues. Germline assignment: CDR1 MNHEY and CDR2 SVGAGI. The CDR3 nucleotides are TGTGCCAGCAGCATGAGAGATACGCAGTATTTT. Amino acid sequence: CASSMRDTQYF.

This clonotype was picked up a small number of times. The DNA of the CDR3 is TGTGCCAGCAGCTTGGGGAGGCCCCAAGGTGGAAACACCATATATTTT. Translating gives CASSLGRPQGGNTIYF. The chain employs TRBV5-4 and TRBJ1-3; D gene unclear. Trimming pared 0 bases from V and 3 bases from J, leaving 13 bases between. This CDR3 comprises 16 residues. CDR1 and CDR2 (germline): SGHNT, YYREEE (reference sequence).

This clonotype appeared many times. The chain combines TRBV6-1 with TRBJ1-3; perhaps TRBD1 as D (5 bases). Germline lookup yields CDR1 MNHNS and CDR2 SASEGT. This CDR3 is 14 amino acids long. The germline V and J ends were trimmed by 8 bases and 2 bases, with 13 bases remaining between them. CDR3 bases: TGTGCCAGCGCCTGGGGGGGAGCTGGAAACACCATATATTTT. Translation gives CASAWGGAGNTIYF.

This clonotype was recorded at least ten times. CDR3 nucleotides: TGTGCCAGCAGGCCGACAGGGGGGGCGACAGATACGCAGTATTTT. Protein product: CASRPTGGATDTQYF. J is TRBJ2-3 and V is TRBV5-6; 9 nucleotides match TRBD1. V lost 5 bases, J lost 3 bases, and 7 bases stayed unmatched. CDR1 is SGHDT and CDR2 is YYEEEE in the germline V gene. The CDR3 runs to 15 residues.

In its sample, this clonotype was seen a few times. This rearrangement joins TRBV20-1 to TRBJ2-3; D remains unclear. Germline-derived CDR1 and CDR2 are DFQATT and SNEGSKA (reference sequence). This CDR3 is 16 amino acids long. Between the trimmed V and J ends, which lost 6 bases and 0 bases, there was a span of 19 bases. CDR3 residues: CSARTLRESSTDTQYF. The DNA for the CDR3 is TGCAGTGCCCGTACTTTAAGAGAGTCTAGCACAGATACGCAGTATTTT.

This clonotype has at least ten counts. This chain uses TRBV5-1 with TRBJ2-1; 13 bases agree with TRBD2. CDR1 is SGHRS and CDR2 is YFSETQ in the germline V gene. CDR3 length: 19 amino acids. The J segment lost 0 bases and the V segment lost 3 bases, leaving 9 bases of the junction unmatched. The CDR3 spells CASSSPGTSGTSSYNEQFF. The CDR3 coding sequence is TGCGCCAGCAGCTCCCCCGGGACTAGCGGGACGAGCTCCTACAATGAGCAGTTCTTC.

This clonotype was found many times. CDR3: CASVDRKSSYEQYF. As DNA, the CDR3 is TGTGCCAGCGTGGACAGGAAAAGCTCCTACGAGCAGTACTTC. V and J are TRBV6-1 and TRBJ2-7, with 7 bases fitting TRBD1. CDR1 and CDR2 from the germline V gene are MNHNS and SASEGT. V shed 8 bases and J 0 bases; nucleotides not matched to a gene: 7. This CDR3 spans 14 amino acids.

This clonotype was recorded at least ten times. The chain has TRBV7-9 and TRBJ2-6; D unresolved. CDR1 SEHNR and CDR2 FQNEAQ come from the germline V gene (reference sequence). The CDR3 covers 13 residues. V was shortened by 5 bases and J by 5 bases, with 7 bases between the two germline ends. Here the CDR3 reads CASSPRRANVLTF. Written as DNA, the CDR3 is TGTGCCAGCAGCCCCCGGAGGGCCAACGTCCTGACTTTC.

This clonotype occurred a few times. The gene calls are TRBV2 and TRBJ1-1; 8 nucleotides agree with TRBD1. The CDR3 length is 14 residues. The germline V gene encodes CDR1 SNHLY and CDR2 FYNNEI. V gave up 6 bases and J gave up 1 base; unmatched junction bases: 4. The CDR3 DNA is TGTGCCAGCAGAGAGGACAGGGCGAACACTGAAGCTTTCTTT. Its translation: CASREDRANTEAFF.

This clonotype has ten or more counts. As DNA, the CDR3 is TGTGCCAGCCGGAGTCGAGAGACCCAGTACTTC. Its translation is CASRSRETQYF. V is TRBV12-3 or TRBV12-4 and J is TRBJ2-5; no firm D call. CDR3 length: 11 amino acids. V gave up 8 bases and J gave up 4 bases, with 8 bases separating them.

This clonotype has ten or more counts. V and J are TRBV10-3 and TRBJ2-2, with D possibly TRBD1 on 6 matching bases. Trimming shortened V by 4 bases and J by 0 bases, and 12 bases separated the two germline ends. Germline values: CDR1 ENHRY, CDR2 SYGVKD. This CDR3 spans 16 amino acids. The CDR3 DNA is TGTGCCATCAGTGGCCCTGACAGGTCGAACACCGGGGAGCTGTTTTTT. Translated, it gives CAISGPDRSNTGELFF.

This clonotype turned up a few times. The chain has TRBV18 and TRBJ1-5, with 7 bases that match TRBD1. With V trimmed by 3 bases and J by 7 bases, 12 bases remained unmatched. The V gene's germline CDR1 is KGHSH and CDR2 LQKENI. The CDR3 contains 16 residues. CDR3 protein: CASSPGRQGVYQPQHF. The CDR3 bases are TGTGCCAGCTCACCCGGCCGGCAGGGGGTCTACCAGCCCCAGCATTTT.

The count of this clonotype is one. CDR3 in amino acids: CASSFDRRNTIYF. DNA for the CDR3: TGTGCCAGCAGCTTCGACAGAAGAAACACCATATATTTT. The chain is built from TRBV11-3 and TRBJ1-3, with D tentatively TRBD1 (5 bases). V was clipped by 3 bases and J by 5 bases, with 8 bases between them. The CDR3 is made up of 13 amino acids. The germline V gene encodes CDR1 SGHNT and CDR2 YENEEA.

The rearrangement uses TRBV7-9 and TRBJ1-2; D remains unclear. CDR3 length: 13 residues. Trimming cost V 0 bases and J 7 bases, with 9 bases left between them. The germline gives CDR1 SEHNR, CDR2 FQNEAQ (reference sequence). The chain's CDR3 is CASSLAVPGGYTF. As DNA, the CDR3 is TGTGCCAGCAGCTTAGCGGTCCCGGGTGGCTACACCTTC.

Many counts were recorded for this clonotype. The chain uses TRBV12-3 or TRBV12-4 and TRBJ2-5; 7 bases are a match to TRBD1. There are 16 residues in the CDR3. With 5 bases clipped from V and 4 bases from J, the junction kept 13 bases outside the gene matches. The CDR3 bases are TGTGCCAGCAGTATATACGGGCTCAACAGGGGAGAGACCCAGTACTTC. This translates into CASSIYGLNRGETQYF.